Described below is a single T cell receptor beta chain sequence and its context. Germline and junction disagree at one end, which may indicate a read error. This entry is derived from a study of T-cell reconstitution after alpha-beta-depleted transplantation in children. TCRbeta library preparation incorporated unique molecular identifiers. TCRdb reprocessed the PCR reads with MiXCR, giving one entry per CDR3 protein. The table records nearly 550,000 distinct CDR3 sequences, about a sixth of them present only once. The source of this sequence is a human donor who donated a stem cell graft to a child with acute lymphoblastic leukemia. The material sequenced was PBMCs from the stem cell graft donor, taken from the stem cell graft.

Written as DNA, the CDR3 is TGCGCCAGCAGCCAAATAAGGGTCTACGAGCATTACTTC. It is translated as CASSQIRVYEHYF. The chain combines TRBV4-1 with TRBJ2-7; D unresolved. There are 13 residues in the CDR3. Looked up from germline, CDR1 is MGHRA and CDR2 is YSYEKL.